The 7 T cell receptor beta chains reported below all come from one sample, sequenced in a study of cytomegalovirus exposure and HLA in healthy donors. Produced via immunoSEQ multiplex PCR; TCRdb's table is partial and in-frame only. The data hold under 150,000 clones, with roughly 86% observed a single time. The specimen was PBMCs. These receptors all come from a woman in her 30s in good health and CMV-seronegative.

V gene TRBV27 combines with J gene TRBJ1-6; D is undetermined. CDR1 is MNHEY and CDR2 is SMNVEV in the germline V gene (reference sequence). Deletions cut 3 bases from V and 0 bases from J, with 6 bases between. The CDR3 is made up of 15 amino acids. The CDR3 is CASSFRSSYNSPLHF. CDR3 bases: TGTGCCAGCAGTTTTAGGAGCTCCTATAATTCACCCCTCCACTTT.

The chain links TRBV5-8 to TRBJ2-6; the match to TRBD1 covers 8 bases. With 4 bases clipped from V and 1 base from J, the junction kept 10 bases outside the gene matches. The germline CDR1 and CDR2 sequences are SGHTS and YDEGEE. There are 18 residues in the CDR3. CDR3 sequence (DNA): TGTGCCAGCAGCCGGGACAGGCGGGTAGAGTCTGGGGCCAACGTCCTGACTTTC. Protein: CASSRDRRVESGANVLTF.

The V call is TRBV18, the J call TRBJ1-1, with 7 bases fitting TRBD1. V gave up 2 bases and J gave up 8 bases; unmatched junction bases: 2. The CDR3 is 12 amino acids. In germline, CDR1 is KGHSH, CDR2 LQKENI. The CDR3 DNA reads TGTGCCAGCTCACCAAGGGACAGAGAAGCTTTCTTT. Encoded protein: CASSPRDREAFF.

CDR3 protein: CASSQGQTSNQPQHF. CDR3 coding DNA: TGTGCCAGCAGCCAGGGACAGACAAGCAATCAGCCCCAGCATTTT. This chain connects TRBV5-8 to TRBJ1-5; 7 nucleotides align to TRBD1. Germline assignment: CDR1 SGHTS and CDR2 YDEGEE. The CDR3 extends over 15 amino acids. The J segment lost 1 base and the V segment lost 4 bases, leaving 5 bases of the junction unmatched.

The chain has TRBV7-2 and TRBJ2-1; tentatively, D is TRBD2 (7 bases). Looked up from germline, CDR1 is SGHTA and CDR2 is FQGNSA. Trimming left V 5 bases short and J 8 bases short, with 16 bases between. The CDR3 spans 14 residues. The CDR3 loop is CASSPPGGPDEQFF. The CDR3 DNA reads TGTGCCAGCAGCCCTCCGGGGGGCCCCGATGAGCAGTTCTTC. The full variable domain, its missing parts supplied by reference TRBV7-2 and TRBJ2-1, is GAGVSQSPSNKVTEKGKDVELRCDPISGHTALYWYRQSLGQGLEFLIYFQGNSAPDKSGLPSDRFSAERTGGSVSTLTIQRTQQEDSAVYLCASSPPGGPDEQFFGPGTRLTVL.

Turning to this clone: The germline gene is not matched at one end of the junction; a read error may be the cause. V is TRBV19 and J is TRBJ1-5; D gene unclear. CDR1 and CDR2 (germline): LNHDA, SQIVND (reference sequence). The CDR3 is 12 residues long. The CDR3 sequence is CASSFSHQPQHF. The CDR3 region has the DNA TGTGCCAGTAGTTTTAGCCATCAGCCCCAGCATTTT. Full variable domain (missing parts from reference TRBV19 and TRBJ1-5): DGGITQSPKYLFRKEGQNVTLSCEQNLNHDAMYWYRQDPGQGLRLIYYSQIVNDFQKGDIAEGYSVSREKKESFPLTVTSAQKNPTAFYLCASSFSHQPQHFGDGTRLSIL.

The chain joins TRBV29-1 to TRBJ1-1; 8 bases fit TRBD1. The germline gives CDR1 SQVTM, CDR2 ANQGSEA. V shed 7 bases and J 7 bases; nucleotides not matched to a gene: 8. This CDR3 comprises 12 residues. CDR3 in amino acids: CSAHTGGLEAFF. CDR3 sequence (DNA): TGCAGCGCTCATACAGGGGGTCTTGAAGCTTTCTTT.